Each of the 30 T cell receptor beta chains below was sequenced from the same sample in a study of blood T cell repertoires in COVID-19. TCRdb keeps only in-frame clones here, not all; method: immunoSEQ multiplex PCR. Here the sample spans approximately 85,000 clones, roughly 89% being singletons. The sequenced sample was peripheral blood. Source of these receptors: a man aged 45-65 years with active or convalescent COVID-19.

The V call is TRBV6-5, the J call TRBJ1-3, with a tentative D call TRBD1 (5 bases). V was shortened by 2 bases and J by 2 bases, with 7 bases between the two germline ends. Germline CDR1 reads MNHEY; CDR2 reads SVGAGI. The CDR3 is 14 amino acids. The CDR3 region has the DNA TGTGCCAGCAGTTACCAGGGAACTGGAAACACCATATATTTT. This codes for CASSYQGTGNTIYF.

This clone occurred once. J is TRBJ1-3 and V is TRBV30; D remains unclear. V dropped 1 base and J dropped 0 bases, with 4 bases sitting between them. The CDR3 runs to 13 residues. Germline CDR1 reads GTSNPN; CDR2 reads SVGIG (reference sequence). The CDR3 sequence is CAWSGHSGNTIYF. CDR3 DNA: TGTGCCTGGAGTGGACACTCTGGAAACACCATATATTTT.

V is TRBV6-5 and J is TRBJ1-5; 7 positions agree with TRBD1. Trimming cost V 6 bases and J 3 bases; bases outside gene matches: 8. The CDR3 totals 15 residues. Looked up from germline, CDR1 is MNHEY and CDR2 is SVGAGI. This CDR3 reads CASRTRDSYNQPQHF. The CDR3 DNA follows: TGTGCCAGCAGAACCCGGGACAGCTACAATCAGCCCCAGCATTTT.

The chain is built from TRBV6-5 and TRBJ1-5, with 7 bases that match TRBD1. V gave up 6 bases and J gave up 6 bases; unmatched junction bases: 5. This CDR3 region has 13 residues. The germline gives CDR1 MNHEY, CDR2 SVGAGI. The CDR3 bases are TGTGCCAGCAGCGAGACAGGGCCTCAGCCCCAGCATTTT. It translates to CASSETGPQPQHF.

CDR3 bases: TGCGCCAGCAGCTTGGCCCCGACTAGCGGGAGGCGAGGGACCCAGTACTTC. It specifies CASSLAPTSGRRGTQYF. This sequence joins TRBV5-1 and TRBJ2-5, with 13 bases lining up with TRBD2. Germline loops: CDR1 SGHRS, CDR2 YFSETQ. The trim removed 0 bases at V and 7 bases at J, leaving 9 bases unmatched. The CDR3 has 17 residues. Drawing the rest from reference TRBV5-1 and TRBJ2-5, the complete variable domain is KAGVTQTPRYLIKTRGQQVTLSCSPISGHRSVSWYQQTPGQGLQFLFEYFSETQRNKGNFPGRFSGRQFSNSRSEMNVSTLELGDSALYLCASSLAPTSGRRGTQYFGPGTRLLVL.

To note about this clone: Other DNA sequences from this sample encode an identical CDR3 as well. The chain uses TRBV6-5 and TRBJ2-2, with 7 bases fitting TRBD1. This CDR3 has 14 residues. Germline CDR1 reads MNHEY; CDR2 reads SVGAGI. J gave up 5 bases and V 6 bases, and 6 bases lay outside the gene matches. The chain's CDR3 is CASRRTGGTGELFF. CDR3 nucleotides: TGTGCCAGCAGACGGACAGGTGGGACCGGGGAGCTGTTTTTT.

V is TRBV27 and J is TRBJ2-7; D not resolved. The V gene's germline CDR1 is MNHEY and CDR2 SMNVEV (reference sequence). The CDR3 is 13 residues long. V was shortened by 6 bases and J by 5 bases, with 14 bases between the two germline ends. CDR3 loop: CASSPSVPHEQYF. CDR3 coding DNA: TGTGCCAGCAGCCCGTCGGTTCCCCACGAGCAGTACTTC.

The CDR3 protein is CSDDGGLNEKLFF. The CDR3 nucleotides are TGCAGCGACGATGGGGGCCTTAATGAAAAACTGTTTTTT. J is TRBJ1-4 and V is TRBV29-1; D may be TRBD1 (6 bases). V lost 7 bases and J 4 bases, leaving 13 bases between the germline ends. The CDR3 extends over 13 amino acids. Per germline, CDR1 SQVTM and CDR2 ANQGSEA.

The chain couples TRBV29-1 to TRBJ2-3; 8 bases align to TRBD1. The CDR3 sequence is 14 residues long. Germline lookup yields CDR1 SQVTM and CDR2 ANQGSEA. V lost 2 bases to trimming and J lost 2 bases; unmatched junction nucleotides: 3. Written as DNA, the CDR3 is TGCAGCGTTGAACCCAGGGGGCCCACAGATACGCAGTATTTT. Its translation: CSVEPRGPTDTQYF.

In DNA form, the CDR3 reads TGTGCCAGCAGCCAAGATACCACGCAGGGTGATGAGCAGTTCTTC. Protein: CASSQDTTQGDEQFF. This chain uses TRBV3-1 (or the pseudogene TRBV3-2) with TRBJ2-1; D is perhaps TRBD1 (5 bases). Deletions cut 0 bases from V and 8 bases from J, with 14 bases between. This CDR3 contains 15 residues. Germline values: CDR1 LGHDT, CDR2 YNNKEL (reference sequence).

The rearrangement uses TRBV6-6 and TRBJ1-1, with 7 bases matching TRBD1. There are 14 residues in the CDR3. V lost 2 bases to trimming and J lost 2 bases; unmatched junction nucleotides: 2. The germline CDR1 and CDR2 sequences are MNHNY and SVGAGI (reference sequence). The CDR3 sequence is CASSYRTGNTEAFF. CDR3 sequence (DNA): TGTGCCAGCAGTTACCGGACAGGTAACACTGAAGCTTTCTTT.

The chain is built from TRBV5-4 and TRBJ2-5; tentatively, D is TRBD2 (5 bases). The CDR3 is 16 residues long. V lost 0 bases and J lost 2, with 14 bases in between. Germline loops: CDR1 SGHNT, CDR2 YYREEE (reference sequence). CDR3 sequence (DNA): TGTGCCAGCAGCTTGGTAGGGAGCTTGACTCAAGAGACCCAGTACTTC. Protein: CASSLVGSLTQETQYF.

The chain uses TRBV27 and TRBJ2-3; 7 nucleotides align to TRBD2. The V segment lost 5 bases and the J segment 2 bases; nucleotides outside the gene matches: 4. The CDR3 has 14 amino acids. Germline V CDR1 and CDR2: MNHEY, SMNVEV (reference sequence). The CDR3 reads CASSGGLPTDTQYF. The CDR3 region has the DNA TGTGCCAGCAGTGGGGGACTACCCACAGATACGCAGTATTTT.

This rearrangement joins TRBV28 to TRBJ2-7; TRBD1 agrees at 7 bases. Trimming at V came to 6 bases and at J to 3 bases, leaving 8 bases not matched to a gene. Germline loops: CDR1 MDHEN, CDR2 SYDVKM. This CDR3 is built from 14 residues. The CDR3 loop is CASRAPGQIYEQYF. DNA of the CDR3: TGTGCCAGCAGAGCGCCGGGACAGATCTACGAGCAGTACTTC. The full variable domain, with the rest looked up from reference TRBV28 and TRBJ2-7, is DVKVTQSSRYLVKRTGEKVFLECVQDMDHENMFWYRQDPGLGLRLIYFSYDVKMKEKGDIPEGYSVSREKKERFSLILESASTNQTSMYLCASRAPGQIYEQYFGPGTRLTVT.

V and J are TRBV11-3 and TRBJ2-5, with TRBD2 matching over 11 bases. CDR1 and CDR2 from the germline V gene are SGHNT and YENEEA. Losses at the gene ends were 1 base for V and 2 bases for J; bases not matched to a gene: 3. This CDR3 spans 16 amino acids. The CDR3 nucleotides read TGTGCCAGCAGCTTAGGGAGACTAGCGGGACAAGAGACCCAGTACTTC. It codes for CASSLGRLAGQETQYF.

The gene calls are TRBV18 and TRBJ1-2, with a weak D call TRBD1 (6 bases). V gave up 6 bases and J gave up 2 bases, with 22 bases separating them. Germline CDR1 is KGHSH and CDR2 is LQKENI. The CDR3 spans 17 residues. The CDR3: CASSAPGPGQGNYGYTF. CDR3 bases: TGTGCCAGCTCTGCACCGGGTCCGGGACAAGGAAACTATGGCTACACCTTC.

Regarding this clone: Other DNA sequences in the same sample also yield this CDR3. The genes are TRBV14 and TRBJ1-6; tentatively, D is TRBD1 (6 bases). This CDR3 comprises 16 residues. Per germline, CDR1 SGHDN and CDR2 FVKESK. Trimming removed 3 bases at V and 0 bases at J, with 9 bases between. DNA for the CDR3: TGTGCCAGCAGCCAGGACAGCAGCTCCTATAATTCACCCCTCCACTTT. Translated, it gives CASSQDSSSYNSPLHF.

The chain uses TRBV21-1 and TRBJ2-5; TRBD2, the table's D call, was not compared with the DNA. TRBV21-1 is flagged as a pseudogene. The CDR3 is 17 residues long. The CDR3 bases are TGTGCCAGCAGCAAATCCATGGGACTAGCGGGGAAAGAGACCCAGTACTTC. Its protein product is CASSKSMGLAGKETQYF.

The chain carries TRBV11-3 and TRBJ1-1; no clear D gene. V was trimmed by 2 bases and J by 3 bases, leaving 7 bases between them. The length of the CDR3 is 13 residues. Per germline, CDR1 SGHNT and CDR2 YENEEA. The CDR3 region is CASSLLRYTEAFF. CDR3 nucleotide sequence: TGTGCCAGCAGCTTACTCAGGTACACTGAAGCTTTCTTT.

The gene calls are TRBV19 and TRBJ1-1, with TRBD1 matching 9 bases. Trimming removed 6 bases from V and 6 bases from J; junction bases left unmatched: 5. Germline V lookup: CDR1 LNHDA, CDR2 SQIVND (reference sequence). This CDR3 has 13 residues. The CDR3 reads CASSGQGRAEAFF. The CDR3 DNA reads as TGTGCCAGTAGCGGACAGGGGCGCGCTGAAGCTTTCTTT.

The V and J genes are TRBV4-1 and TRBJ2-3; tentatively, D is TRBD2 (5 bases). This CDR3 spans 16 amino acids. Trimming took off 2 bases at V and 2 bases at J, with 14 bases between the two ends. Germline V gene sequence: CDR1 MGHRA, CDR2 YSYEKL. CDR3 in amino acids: CASSQLSGINTDTQYF. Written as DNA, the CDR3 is TGCGCCAGCAGCCAACTTTCCGGGATAAACACAGATACGCAGTATTTT.

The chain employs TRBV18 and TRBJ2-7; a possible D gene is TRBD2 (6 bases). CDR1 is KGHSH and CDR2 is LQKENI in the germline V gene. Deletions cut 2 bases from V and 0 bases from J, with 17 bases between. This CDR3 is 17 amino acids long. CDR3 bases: TGTGCCAGCTCACCAACTCTTCGGCGGGATAGCTCCTACGAGCAGTACTTC. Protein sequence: CASSPTLRRDSSYEQYF. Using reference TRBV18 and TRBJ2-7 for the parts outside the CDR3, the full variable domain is NAGVMQNPRHLVRRRGQEARLRCSPMKGHSHVYWYRQLPEEGLKFMVYLQKENIIDESGMPKERFSAEFPKEGPSILRIQQVVRGDSAAYFCASSPTLRRDSSYEQYFGPGTRLTVT.

The CDR3 coding sequence is TGTGCCAGCAGCCAAGTCGTACAGGGTGGGCCCTACGAGCAGTACTTC. Residues: CASSQVVQGGPYEQYF. The rearrangement uses TRBV11-2 and TRBJ2-7, with a weak D call TRBD1 (6 bases). The germline gives CDR1 SGHAT, CDR2 FQNNGV. The CDR3 length is 16 residues. Trimming left V 5 bases short and J 2 bases short, with 19 bases between.

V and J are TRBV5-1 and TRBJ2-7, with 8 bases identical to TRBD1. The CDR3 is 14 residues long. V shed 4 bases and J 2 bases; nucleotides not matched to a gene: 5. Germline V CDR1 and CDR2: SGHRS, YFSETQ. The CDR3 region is CASSAQGVPYEQYF. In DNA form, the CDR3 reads TGCGCCAGCAGCGCACAGGGGGTACCCTACGAGCAGTACTTC.

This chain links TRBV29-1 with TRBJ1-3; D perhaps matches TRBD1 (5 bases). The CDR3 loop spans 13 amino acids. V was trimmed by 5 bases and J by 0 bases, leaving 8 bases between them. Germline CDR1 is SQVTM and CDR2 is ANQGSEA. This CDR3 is CSVKQVSGNTIYF. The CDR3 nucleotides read TGCAGCGTTAAACAGGTCTCTGGAAACACCATATATTTT.

The CDR3 DNA follows: TGTGCCACCAGTGACCCAAGGCAGGCTAGCACAGATACGCAGTATTTT. Amino acid sequence: CATSDPRQASTDTQYF. The chain joins TRBV24-1 to TRBJ2-3, with D unclear. The length of the CDR3 is 16 residues. The V end lost 4 bases, the J end lost 0 bases, and 13 bases lay between the germline ends. In germline, CDR1 is KGHDR, CDR2 SFDVKD.

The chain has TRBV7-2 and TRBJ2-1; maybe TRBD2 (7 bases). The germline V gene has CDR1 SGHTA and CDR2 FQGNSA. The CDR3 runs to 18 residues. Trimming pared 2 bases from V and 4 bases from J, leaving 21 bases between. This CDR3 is CASSLISPTRGAYNEQFF. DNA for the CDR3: TGTGCCAGCAGCTTAATCTCCCCCACTCGGGGGGCTTACAATGAGCAGTTCTTC.

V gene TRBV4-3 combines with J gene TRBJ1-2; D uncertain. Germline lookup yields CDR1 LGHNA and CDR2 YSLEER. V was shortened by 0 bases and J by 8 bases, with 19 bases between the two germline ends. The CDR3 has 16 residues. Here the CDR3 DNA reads TGCGCCAGCAGCCAAGATCGGGTGGTTGCCTTTCTGGGCTACACCTTC. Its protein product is CASSQDRVVAFLGYTF.

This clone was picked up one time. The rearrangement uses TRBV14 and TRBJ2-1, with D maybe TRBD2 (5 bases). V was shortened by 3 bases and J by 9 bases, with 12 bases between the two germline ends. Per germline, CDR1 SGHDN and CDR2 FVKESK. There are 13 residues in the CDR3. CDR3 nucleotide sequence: TGTGCCAGCAGCCAGCCCCACGCGGGTGAGCAGTTCTTC. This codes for CASSQPHAGEQFF.

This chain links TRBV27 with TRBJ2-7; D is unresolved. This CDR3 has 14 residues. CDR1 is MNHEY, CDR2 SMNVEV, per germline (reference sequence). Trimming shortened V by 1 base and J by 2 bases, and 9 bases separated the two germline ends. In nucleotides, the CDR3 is TGTGCCAGCAGTTTATTACAGTCCGCCTACGAGCAGTACTTC. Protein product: CASSLLQSAYEQYF.